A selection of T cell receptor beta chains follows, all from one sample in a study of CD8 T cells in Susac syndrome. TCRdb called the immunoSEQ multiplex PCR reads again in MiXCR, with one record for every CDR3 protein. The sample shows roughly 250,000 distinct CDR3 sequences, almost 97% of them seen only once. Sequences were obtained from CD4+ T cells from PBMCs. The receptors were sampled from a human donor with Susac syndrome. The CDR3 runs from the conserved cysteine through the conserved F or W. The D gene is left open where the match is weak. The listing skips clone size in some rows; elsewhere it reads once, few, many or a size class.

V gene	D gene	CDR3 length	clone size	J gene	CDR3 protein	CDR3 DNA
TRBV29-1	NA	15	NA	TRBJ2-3	CSVEFSSVPGDTQYF	TGCAGCGTTGAGTTCAGCAGCGTCCCGGGGGATACGCAGTATTTT
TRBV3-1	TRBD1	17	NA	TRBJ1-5	CASSQGRDRALGQPQHF	TGTGCCAGCAGCCAAGGGCGGGACAGGGCGTTGGGACAGCCCCAGCATTTT
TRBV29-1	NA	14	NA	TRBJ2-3	CSASFPISTDTQYF	TGCAGCGCCTCTTTTCCTATTAGCACAGATACGCAGTATTTT
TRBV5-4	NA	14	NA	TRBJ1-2	CASRTGQFFYGYTF	TGTGCCAGCAGGACCGGACAGTTTTTCTATGGCTACACCTTC
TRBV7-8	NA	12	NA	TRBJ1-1	CASTHLGTEAFF	TGTGCCAGCACCCACCTGGGCACTGAAGCTTTCTTT
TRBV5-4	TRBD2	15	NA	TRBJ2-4	CASSPRTSGINIQYF	TGTGCCAGCAGCCCCCGGACTAGCGGGATTAACATTCAGTACTTC
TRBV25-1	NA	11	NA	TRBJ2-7	CASSVNYEQYF	TGTGCCAGCAGTGTTAACTACGAGCAGTACTTC
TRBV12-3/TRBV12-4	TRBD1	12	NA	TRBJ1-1	CASNRGKTEAFF	TGTGCCAGCAACAGGGGAAAAACTGAAGCTTTCTTT
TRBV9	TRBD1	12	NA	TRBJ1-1	CASSVGQGQAFF	TGTGCCAGCAGCGTAGGACAGGGTCAAGCTTTCTTT
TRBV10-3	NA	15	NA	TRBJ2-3	CAISEMTASTDTQYF	TGTGCCATCAGTGAGATGACAGCCTCCACAGATACGCAGTATTTT
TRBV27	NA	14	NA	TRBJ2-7	CASSSGGVRYEQYF	TGTGCCAGCAGTTCGGGTGGGGTGCGCTACGAGCAGTACTTC
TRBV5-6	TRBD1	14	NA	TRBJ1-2	CASSSQTGGGVYTF	TGTGCCAGCAGCTCCCAGACAGGGGGGGGCGTCTACACCTTC
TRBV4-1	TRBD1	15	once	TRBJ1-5	CASSHSDRAHQPQHF	TGCGCCAGCAGCCACAGCGACAGGGCGCATCAGCCCCAGCATTTT
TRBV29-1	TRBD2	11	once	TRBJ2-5	CSHREGETQYF	TGCAGCCACCGGGAGGGAGAGACCCAGTACTTC
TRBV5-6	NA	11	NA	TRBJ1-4	CASSFEEKLFF	TGTGCCAGCAGCTTCGAGGAAAAACTGTTTTTT
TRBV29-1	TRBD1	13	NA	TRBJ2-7	CSVYDRVVHEQYF	TGCAGCGTTTACGACAGGGTAGTGCACGAGCAGTACTTC
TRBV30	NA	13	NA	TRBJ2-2	CAWSVLGTGELFF	TGTGCCTGGAGTGTACTCGGCACCGGGGAGCTGTTTTTT
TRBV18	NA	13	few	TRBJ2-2	CASSPSNTGELFF	TGTGCCAGCTCACCAAGCAATACCGGGGAGCTGTTTTTT
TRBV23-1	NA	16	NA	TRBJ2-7	CASSQSRPGVSYEQYF	TGCGCCAGCAGTCAATCTAGGCCAGGGGTTTCCTACGAGCAGTACTTC
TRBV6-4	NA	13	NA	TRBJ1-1	CASSAGVNTEAFF	TGTGCCAGCAGTGCGGGAGTGAACACTGAAGCTTTCTTT
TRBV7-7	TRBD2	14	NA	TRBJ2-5	CASSFGLAGETQYF	TGTGCTAGCAGCTTCGGACTAGCGGGAGAGACCCAGTACTTC
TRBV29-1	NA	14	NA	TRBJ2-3	CSVDSAPSTDTQYF	TGCAGCGTTGACAGTGCACCTAGCACAGATACGCAGTATTTT